The entry that follows covers one TCR beta chain sequence. The specificity of this receptor is unknown. No base qualities exist here, and no much larger clone lies one base off it. Genomic DNA was isolated from the sorted cells so that the TCRbeta CDR3 region could be sequenced. The immunoSEQ Assay was used to sequence the TCRbeta CDR3 regions. In TCRdb, the immuneACCESS table is reduced to in-frame sequences with V and J assigned. These tables do not hold every clone; where another copy was compared, an unresolved V gene accounts for under half, and the others remain unexplained. Within this sample are some 51,000 clones, with about 90% of them counted one time only. The ten largest clonotypes hold less than 60% of the sample. The trial excluded patients who had a history of autoimmune disease or were on systemic immunosuppression. Peripheral blood for TCR sequencing was collected from all dose cohorts at baseline, on cycle 4 day 1, and on cycle 7 day 1. The samples were taken from a phase I, first-in-human, multicenter, open-label dose-escalation trial of ivuxolimab. The trial enrolled adults with locally advanced or metastatic head and neck squamous cell, hepatocellular, melanoma or renal cell carcinoma. CD4+ and CD8+ T cells were sorted separately from peripheral blood before TCR sequencing.

Reading the germline V gene gives CDR1 MNHEY and CDR2 SVGAGI. The CDR3, from cysteine to phenylalanine, totals 15 residues. The sequence is cut down to CDR3 DNA, 45 bases in frame from base 1. The germline V end is reduced by 6 bases and the J end by 7 bases; junction bases left unmatched: 8. The sample belongs to a study of OX40 agonist ivuxolimab in advanced cancers. Concerning the study at large: The costimulatory receptor OX40 (CD134) was targeted by ivuxolimab, a fully human IgG2 agonistic monoclonal antibody. Of the roughly 51 patients in dose escalation, about 20 had hepatocellular carcinoma, some 15 had melanoma, 9 had renal cell carcinoma and 9 had head and neck cancer. The paper reports the monotherapy dose-escalation portion (N of about 50 patients) of the phase I ivuxolimab trial. The point of sequencing TCRbeta in the periphery was to test whether ivuxolimab changed TCR sequence diversity and drove clonal T-cell expansion. Intravenous ivuxolimab was administered to patients every 2 weeks at six dose levels: 0.01, 0.1, 0.3, 1.5, 3 and 10 mg/kg. Patients were allowed to have had prior anti-PD-1, anti-PD-L1 or anti-CTLA-4 therapy, and around 43% of the dose-escalation patients had been treated with checkpoint inhibitors. In the dose-escalation cohort, around four fifths of patients were male, and the mean age was roughly 60 years, with a range of 23 to 79. Partial responses occurred in three dose-escalation patients: two with cutaneous melanoma and one with hepatocellular carcinoma.

The research as a whole found: After ivuxolimab, expanded clones were on average more numerous among CD8+ T cells than among CD4+ T cells. At doses from 0.1 to 3.0 mg/kg, clonal expansion was seen in both CD4+ and CD8+ blood T cells between baseline and week 6. Antigen specificity was not determined for the clonally expanded peripheral T cells. Low levels of normalized T-cell clonal expansion were also seen in some patients who did not respond. In the 0.1-3.0 mg/kg groups, partial responders were among the patients with the lowest normalized peripheral clonal expansion, particularly in CD8+ T cells.

The TCR was taken from an adult with an advanced solid tumor such as melanoma, head and neck, liver or kidney cancer. The input for sequencing was CD4+ or CD8+ T cells sorted from blood, taken in a trial of the OX40 agonist ivuxolimab. Recombination connected TRBV6-5 to TRBJ2-1; TRBD1 lines up with 11 middle nucleotides. The CDR3 sequence is CASSFGTGGKNEQFF. DNA sequence: TGTGCCAGCAGCTTCGGGACAGGGGGGAAGAATGAGCAGTTCTTC.